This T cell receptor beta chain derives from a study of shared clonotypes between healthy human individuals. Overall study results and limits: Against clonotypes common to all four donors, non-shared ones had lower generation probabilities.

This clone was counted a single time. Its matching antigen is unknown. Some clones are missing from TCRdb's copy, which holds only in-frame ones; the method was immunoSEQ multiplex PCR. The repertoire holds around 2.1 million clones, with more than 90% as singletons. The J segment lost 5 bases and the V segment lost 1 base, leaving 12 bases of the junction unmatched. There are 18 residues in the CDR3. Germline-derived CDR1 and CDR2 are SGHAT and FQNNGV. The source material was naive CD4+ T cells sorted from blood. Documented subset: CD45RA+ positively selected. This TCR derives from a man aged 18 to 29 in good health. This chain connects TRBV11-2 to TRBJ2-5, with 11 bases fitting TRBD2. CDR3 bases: TGTGCCAGCAGCTTAGTTGCTAGCGGGAGGTATTCGGGGGAGACCCAGTACTTC. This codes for CASSLVASGRYSGETQYF.